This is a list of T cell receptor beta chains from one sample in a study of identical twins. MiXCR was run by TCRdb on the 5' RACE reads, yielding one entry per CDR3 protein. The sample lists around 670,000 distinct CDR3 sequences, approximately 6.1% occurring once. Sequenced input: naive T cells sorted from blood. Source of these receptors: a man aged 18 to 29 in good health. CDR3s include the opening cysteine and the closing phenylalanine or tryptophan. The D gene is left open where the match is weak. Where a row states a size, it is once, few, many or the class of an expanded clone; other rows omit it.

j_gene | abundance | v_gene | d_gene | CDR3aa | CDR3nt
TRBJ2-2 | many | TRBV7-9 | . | CASTKAGGGTGELFF | TGTGCCAGCACCAAGGCTGGAGGAGGGACCGGGGAGCTGTTTTTT
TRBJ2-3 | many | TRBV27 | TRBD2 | CASSLKWTSEYTQYF | TGTGCCAGCAGTTTGAAATGGACTAGCGAATATACGCAGTATTTT
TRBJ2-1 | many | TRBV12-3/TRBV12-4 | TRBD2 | CASRSGTSDNEQFF | TGTGCCAGCAGATCCGGGACTAGCGACAATGAGCAGTTCTTC
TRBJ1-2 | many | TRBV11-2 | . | CASSLGSTSYGYTF | TGTGCCAGCAGCTTAGGATCGACCAGTTATGGCTACACCTTC
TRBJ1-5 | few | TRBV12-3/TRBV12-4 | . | CASSLDTGVRNQPQHF | TGTGCCAGCAGTTTAGATACTGGGGTTCGCAATCAGCCCCAGCATTTT
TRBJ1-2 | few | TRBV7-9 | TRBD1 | CASSLGQADGYTF | TGTGCCAGCAGCCTCGGACAGGCGGATGGCTACACCTTC
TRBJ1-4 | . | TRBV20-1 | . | CSASLREGVEKLFF | TGCAGTGCAAGCCTCAGGGAGGGCGTTGAAAAACTGTTTTTT
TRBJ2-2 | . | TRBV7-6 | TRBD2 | CASSGRLAGNTGELFF | TGTGCCAGCAGTGGGAGACTAGCGGGAAACACCGGGGAGCTGTTTTTT
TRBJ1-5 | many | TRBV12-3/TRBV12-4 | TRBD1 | CASLEGDRGTQPQHF | TGTGCCAGTCTTGAAGGGGACAGGGGGACTCAGCCCCAGCATTTT
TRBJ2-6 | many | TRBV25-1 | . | CASSEEAAGANVLTF | TGTGCCAGCAGTGAAGAAGCCGCTGGGGCCAACGTCCTGACTTTC
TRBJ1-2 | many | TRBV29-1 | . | CSVWTGQGGLNYGYTF | TGCAGCGTTTGGACTGGGCAGGGAGGTCTCAACTATGGCTACACCTTC
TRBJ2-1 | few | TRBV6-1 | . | CASSPLLGVEQFF | TGTGCCAGCAGTCCCCTGCTAGGAGTTGAGCAGTTCTTC
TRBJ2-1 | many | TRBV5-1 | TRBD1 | CASSLDRLYEQFF | TGCGCCAGCAGCCTGGACAGGTTGTATGAGCAGTTCTTC
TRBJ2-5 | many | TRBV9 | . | CASSDRTRQETQYF | TGTGCCAGCAGCGACCGAACACGCCAAGAGACCCAGTACTTC
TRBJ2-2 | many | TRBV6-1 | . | CATSGIRRTGELFF | TGTGCCACCTCAGGGATAAGGAGAACCGGGGAGCTGTTTTTT
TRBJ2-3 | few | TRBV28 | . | CASGGGLGSTDTQYF | TGTGCCAGCGGTGGGGGTCTCGGGTCGACAGATACGCAGTATTTT
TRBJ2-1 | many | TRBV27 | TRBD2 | CASTAGTSGHNEQFF | TGTGCCAGCACCGCCGGGACTAGCGGACACAATGAGCAGTTCTTC
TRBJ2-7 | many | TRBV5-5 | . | CASGPGHSYEQYF | TGTGCCAGCGGACCGGGACACTCCTACGAGCAGTACTTC
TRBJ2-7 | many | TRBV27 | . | CASSLDPVLVPYEQYF | TGTGCCAGCAGTTTAGACCCCGTACTAGTACCCTACGAGCAGTACTTC
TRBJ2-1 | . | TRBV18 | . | CASSSGSPVTDPYNEQFF | TGTGCCAGCTCCTCCGGCAGCCCCGTAACTGATCCCTACAATGAGCAGTTCTTC
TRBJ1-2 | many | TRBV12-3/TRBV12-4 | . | CASSRPGLLVYTF | TGTGCCAGCAGTCGCCCGGGACTCTTGGTCTACACCTTC
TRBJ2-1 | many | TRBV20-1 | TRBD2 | CSVRIRGTSGYNEQFF | TGCAGTGTACGAATTAGGGGGACTAGCGGGTACAATGAGCAGTTCTTC
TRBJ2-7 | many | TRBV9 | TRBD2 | CASSVAASGPYEQYF | TGTGCCAGCAGCGTAGCGGCTAGCGGTCCCTACGAGCAGTACTTC
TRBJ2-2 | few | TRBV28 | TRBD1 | CASGQGAGGELFF | TGTGCCAGCGGTCAGGGGGCCGGCGGGGAGCTGTTTTTT
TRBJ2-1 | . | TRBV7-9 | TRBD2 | CASADPGLAAFPQFF | TGTGCCAGCGCTGACCCGGGACTAGCGGCCTTCCCGCAGTTCTTC
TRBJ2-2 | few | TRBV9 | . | CASSVGDPDTGELFF | TGTGCCAGCAGCGTAGGGGACCCCGATACCGGGGAGCTGTTTTTT
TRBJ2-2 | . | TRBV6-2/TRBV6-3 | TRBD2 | CASSYPRSLAGLPPGELFF | TGTGCCAGCAGTTACCCCCGTTCACTAGCGGGACTGCCCCCCGGGGAGCTGTTTTTT
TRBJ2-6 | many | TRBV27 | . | CASSRTSGANVLTF | TGTGCCAGCAGTCGCACCTCTGGGGCCAACGTCCTGACTTTC
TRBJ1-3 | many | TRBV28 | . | CAILRTGAGNTIYF | TGTGCCATTCTTCGAACAGGAGCTGGAAACACCATATATTTT
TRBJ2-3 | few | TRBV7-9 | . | CASENAGTTTDTQYF | TGTGCCAGCGAGAACGCCGGGACAACGACAGATACGCAGTATTTT
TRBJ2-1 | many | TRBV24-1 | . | CATSLGGNEQFF | TGTGCCACCAGTCTAGGGGGCAATGAGCAGTTCTTC
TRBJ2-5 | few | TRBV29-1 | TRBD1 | CSVINPGQPETQYF | TGCAGCGTGATTAACCCGGGACAGCCGGAGACCCAGTACTTC
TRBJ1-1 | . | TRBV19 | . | CASSDVANTEAFF | TGTGCCAGCTCTGATGTGGCGAACACTGAAGCTTTCTTT
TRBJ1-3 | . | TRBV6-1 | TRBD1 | CASSEGQGVTGNTIYF | TGTGCCAGCAGTGAAGGACAGGGGGTAACTGGAAACACCATATATTTT
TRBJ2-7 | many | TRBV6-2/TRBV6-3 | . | CASSYDGPSYEQYF | TGTGCCAGCAGTTACGACGGGCCCTCCTACGAGCAGTACTTC
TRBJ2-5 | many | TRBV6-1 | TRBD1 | CASSPGTGGQETQYF | TGTGCCAGCAGCCCCGGGACAGGGGGCCAAGAGACCCAGTACTTC
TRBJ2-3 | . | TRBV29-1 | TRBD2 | CSVEIASGPTSYDTDTQYF | TGCAGCGTTGAAATAGCTAGCGGACCAACCAGTTATGACACAGATACGCAGTATTTT
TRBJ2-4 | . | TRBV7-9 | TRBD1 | CASSPAGGDIQYF | TGTGCCAGCAGCCCAGCAGGGGGAGACATTCAGTACTTC
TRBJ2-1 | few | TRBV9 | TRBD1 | CASSISTGQDAYNEQFF | TGTGCCAGCAGCATTAGCACTGGACAGGATGCCTACAATGAGCAGTTCTTC
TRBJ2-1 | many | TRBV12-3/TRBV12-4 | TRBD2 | CASRSGSLGNEQFF | TGTGCCAGCCGTAGCGGGAGCTTGGGCAATGAGCAGTTCTTC
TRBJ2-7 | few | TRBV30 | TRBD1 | CAWSRQGDYEQYF | TGTGCCTGGAGTCGACAGGGGGACTACGAGCAGTACTTC
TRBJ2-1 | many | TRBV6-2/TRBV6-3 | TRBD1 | CASSNRDRPYNEQFF | TGTGCCAGCAGTAACCGGGACAGGCCCTACAATGAGCAGTTCTTC
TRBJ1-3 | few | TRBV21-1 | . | CASSINRDRAVPGNTIYF | TGTGCCAGCAGCATCAACCGGGACAGAGCCGTTCCTGGAAACACCATATATTTT
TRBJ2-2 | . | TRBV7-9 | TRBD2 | CASSLILAGPNTGELFF | TGTGCCAGCAGCTTAATTCTAGCGGGACCGAACACCGGGGAGCTGTTTTTT
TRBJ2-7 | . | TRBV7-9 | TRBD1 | CASSRGWTGLAEQYF | TGTGCCAGCAGCCGGGGTTGGACAGGCTTAGCCGAGCAGTACTTC
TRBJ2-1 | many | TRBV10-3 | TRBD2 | CAISAGGTSGSSKNEQFF | TGTGCCATCAGTGCAGGAGGGACTAGCGGTTCATCCAAAAATGAGCAGTTCTTC
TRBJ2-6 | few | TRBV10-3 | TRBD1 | CAISGRGRGPSGANVLTF | TGTGCCATCAGTGGAAGGGGCAGGGGGCCCTCTGGGGCCAACGTCCTGACTTTC
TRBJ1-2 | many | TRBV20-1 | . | CSARGTLYGYTF | TGCAGTGCTAGAGGGACCCTCTATGGCTACACCTTC
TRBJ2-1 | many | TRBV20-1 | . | CSASRSSDEQFF | TGCAGTGCTAGTCGCAGCTCCGATGAGCAGTTCTTC
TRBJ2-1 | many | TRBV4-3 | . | CASSAGRGYNEQFF | TGCGCCAGCAGCGCGGGGCGAGGGTACAATGAGCAGTTCTTC
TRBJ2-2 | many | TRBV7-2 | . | CASSLAGIGTGELFF | TGTGCCAGCAGCTTAGCGGGAATCGGCACCGGGGAGCTGTTTTTT
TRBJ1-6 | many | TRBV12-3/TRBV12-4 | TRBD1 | CASSWTGANSPLHF | TGTGCCAGCAGCTGGACAGGGGCCAATTCACCCCTCCACTTT
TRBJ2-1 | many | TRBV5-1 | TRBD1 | CASSLATGAYNEQFF | TGCGCCAGCAGCTTGGCGACAGGGGCCTACAATGAGCAGTTCTTC
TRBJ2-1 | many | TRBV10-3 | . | CAIGTPSSYNEQFF | TGTGCCATTGGGACTCCCAGCTCCTACAATGAGCAGTTCTTC
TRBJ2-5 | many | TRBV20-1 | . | CSGMDRKSPETQYF | TGCAGTGGAATGGACCGAAAGAGCCCAGAGACCCAGTACTTC
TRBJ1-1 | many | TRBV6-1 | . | CASREIGKNTEAFF | TGTGCCAGCCGGGAGATTGGGAAGAACACTGAAGCTTTCTTT
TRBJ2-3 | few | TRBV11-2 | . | CASSVGVADTQYF | TGTGCCAGCAGCGTCGGGGTTGCAGATACGCAGTATTTT